This TCR beta chain was sequenced in a study of CD8+ T cells in alopecia areata. Isolated RNA was reverse transcribed into cDNA used as the sequencing template. TCRdb's table, derived via immunoSEQ multiplex PCR, lists solely in-frame clones and lacks some. The data hold tens of thousands of clones, with 29% observed a single time. This clone was counted between two and nine times. Regarding treatment: oral pan-JAK inhibitor, 5-10 mg twice daily. PBMCs provided sorted CD4+ and CD8+ T cells. The CDR3 has 13 residues. CDR1 is MNHEY and CDR2 is SVGAGI in the germline V gene. Trimming removed 6 bases at V and 8 bases at J, with 16 bases between.

This chain connects TRBV6-5 to TRBJ1-2; no definite D call. Sample: CD8+ T cells sorted from blood, taken at week 4, from a patient treated with tofacitinib. This clonotype originated in a human donor with alopecia areata. CDR3 amino acids: CASSRATSEGYTF. The CDR3 DNA reads as TGTGCCAGCAGCCGGGCCACATCGGAGGGCTACACCTTC.